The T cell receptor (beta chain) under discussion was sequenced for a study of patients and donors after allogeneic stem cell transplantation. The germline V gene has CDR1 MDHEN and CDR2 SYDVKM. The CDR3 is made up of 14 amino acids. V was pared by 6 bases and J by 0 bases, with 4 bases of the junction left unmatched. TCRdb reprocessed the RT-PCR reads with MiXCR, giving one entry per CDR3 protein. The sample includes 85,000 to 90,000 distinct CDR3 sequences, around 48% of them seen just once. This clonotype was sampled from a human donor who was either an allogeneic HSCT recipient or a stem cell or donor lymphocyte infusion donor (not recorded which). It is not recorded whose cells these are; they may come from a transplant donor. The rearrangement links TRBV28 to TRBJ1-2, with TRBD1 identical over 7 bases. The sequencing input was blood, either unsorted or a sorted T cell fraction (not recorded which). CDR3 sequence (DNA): TGTGCCAGCAGAAGACAGGGCGCTAACTATGGCTACACCTTC. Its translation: CASRRQGANYGYTF.